The next 13 T cell receptor beta chains were all read from a single sample in a study of cytomegalovirus exposure and HLA in healthy donors. With 60 Vbeta and 13 Jbeta primers, the PCR was carried out. Clones were read by immunoSEQ multiplex PCR, and TCRdb kept only the in-frame ones, dropping some. This sample carries some 87,000 clones, nearly 70% of them seen once, and the ten largest clones take roughly 15%. Material for sequencing was PBMCs. All receptors derive from a woman aged 45 to 65 in good health and CMV-seropositive.

The chain recombines TRBV7-4 with TRBJ2-1; 7 positions match TRBD1. Germline assignment: CDR1 SGHVT and CDR2 SQSDAQ. This CDR3 comprises 16 residues. V shed 2 bases, J shed 5 bases, and the junction held 9 bases outside the gene matches. In DNA, the CDR3 is TGTGCCAGCAGCTTACGCCGGGACAGAGCTAACAATGAGCAGTTCTTC. Protein: CASSLRRDRANNEQFF.

The chain carries TRBV9 and TRBJ2-2; 11 positions agree with TRBD2. CDR1 and CDR2 (germline): SGDLS, YYNGEE. The trim removed 0 bases at V and 5 bases at J, leaving 0 bases unmatched. This CDR3 region has 15 residues. The CDR3 DNA reads TGTGCCAGCAGCGTAGGACTAGCGGGGACCGGGGAGCTGTTTTTT. It encodes CASSVGLAGTGELFF.

Only one count was recorded for this clone. CDR3 sequence (DNA): TGTGCCAGCAGTGAACAGCCACAGGGGGCGGGTACTGAAGCTTTCTTT. This translates into CASSEQPQGAGTEAFF. The chain is built from TRBV6-1 and TRBJ1-1, with 9 bases aligning to TRBD1. Germline V lookup: CDR1 MNHNS, CDR2 SASEGT. V lost 2 bases and J lost 5; bases outside the gene matches: 9. This CDR3 is 16 amino acids long.

As for this clone: At one end the junction does not follow the germline gene, possibly because of a read error. The genes are TRBV9 and TRBJ1-5; D unresolved. The CDR3 has 13 amino acids. From germline, CDR1 is SGDLS and CDR2 YYNGEE. CDR3 bases: TGTGCCAGCAGTAAGGGTAGCGATCAGCCCCAGCATTTT. Protein product: CASSKGSDQPQHF.

The chain is built from TRBV2 and TRBJ2-3; TRBD1 is a possible D gene (6 bases). The CDR3 totals 14 residues. Trimming removed 5 bases from V and 8 bases from J, with 17 bases in between. The germline V gene encodes CDR1 SNHLY and CDR2 FYNNEI. CDR3 sequence: CASSRLGLGGTQYF. DNA for the CDR3: TGTGCCAGCAGTCGGCTCGGGTTAGGGGGTACGCAGTATTTT.

CDR3 in DNA: TGTGCCAGCAGCTCTTTGAGAACCATAGCGGGAGGTTTTTACGAGCAGTACTTC. Translating gives CASSSLRTIAGGFYEQYF. This rearrangement joins TRBV11-2 to TRBJ2-7; 10 bases are shared with TRBD2. Germline V gene data show CDR1 as SGHAT and CDR2 as FQNNGV. CDR3 length: 18 residues. V gave up 4 bases and J gave up 4 bases; unmatched junction bases: 16.

This rearrangement joins TRBV5-1 to TRBJ1-1; perhaps TRBD1 as D (6 bases). V was clipped by 0 bases and J by 0 bases, with 9 bases between them. The CDR3 has 15 amino acids. Per germline, CDR1 SGHRS and CDR2 YFSETQ. The CDR3 DNA follows: TGCGCCAGCAGCTTGGTAGGGACAATGAACACTGAAGCTTTCTTT. As protein: CASSLVGTMNTEAFF.

This sequence joins TRBV5-1 and TRBJ2-6; D unclear. V was trimmed by 2 bases and J by 0 bases, leaving 9 bases between them. Germline CDR1 and CDR2: SGHRS and YFSETQ. The CDR3 contains 16 residues. Here the CDR3 DNA reads TGCGCCAGCAGCTTTGGAGCTAACTCTGGGGCCAACGTCCTGACTTTC. Translated, it gives CASSFGANSGANVLTF.

With respect to this clone: Additional DNA sequences in this sample encode the identical CDR3. The rearrangement uses TRBV7-8 and TRBJ1-1, with D maybe TRBD1 (5 bases). The CDR3 extends over 13 amino acids. The V end lost 1 base, the J end lost 5 bases, and 8 bases lay between the germline ends. Germline loops: CDR1 SGHVS, CDR2 FQNEAQ. This chain's CDR3 is CASSLGRETEAFF. CDR3 bases: TGTGCCAGCAGCTTAGGCAGGGAAACTGAAGCTTTCTTT. The full variable domain, in which reference TRBV7-8 and TRBJ1-1 provide the parts outside the CDR3, is GAGVSQSPRYKVAKRGQDVALRCDPISGHVSLFWYQQALGQGPEFLTYFQNEAQLDKSGLPSDRFFAERPEGSVSTLKIQRTQQEDSAVYLCASSLGRETEAFFGQGTRLTVV.

This clone showed up just a few times. The chain links TRBV30 to TRBJ1-1; possible D gene TRBD1, 5 bases. Germline V gives CDR1 GTSNPN, CDR2 SVGIG (reference sequence). This CDR3 is 13 amino acids long. V lost 5 bases and J lost 11, with 21 bases in between. The CDR3 region is CAWGRAGQFSAFF. The CDR3 region has the DNA TGTGCCTGGGGGAGGGCAGGGCAATTCTCGGCTTTCTTT.

The chain joins TRBV19 to TRBJ1-1; no clear D gene. This CDR3 is built from 9 residues. The V gene's germline CDR1 is LNHDA and CDR2 SQIVND (reference sequence). V was shortened by 11 bases and J by 7 bases, with 8 bases between the two germline ends. CDR3 sequence (DNA): TGTGCCTTCAGGATTGAAGCTTTCTTT. It codes for CAFRIEAFF.

The chain combines TRBV9 with TRBJ2-7, with TRBD1 as a possible D gene (5 bases). Germline values: CDR1 SGDLS, CDR2 YYNGEE. This CDR3 has 12 residues. V lost 4 bases to trimming and J lost 6 bases, with 11 bases between them. Here the CDR3 DNA reads TGTGCCAGCAGCCTCCAGGGCGGCGAGCAGTACTTC. As protein: CASSLQGGEQYF.

This clone occurred a few times. The chain has TRBV6-1 and TRBJ1-5, with D perhaps TRBD1 (5 bases). CDR1 and CDR2 from the germline V gene are MNHNS and SASEGT. Trimming left V 4 bases short and J 2 bases short, with 12 bases between. The CDR3 totals 15 residues. The CDR3 DNA reads TGTGCCAGCAGTGTATTTCAGGGTGGCAATCAGCCCCAGCATTTT. Residues: CASSVFQGGNQPQHF.